This T cell receptor beta chain derives from a study of shared clonotypes between healthy human individuals. Study background: Every donor yielded three CD4 naive, three CD4 memory, two CD8 naive and one CD8 memory plate. Study results and caveats: In four donors, around 5% of naive CD4 clonotypes appeared in common.

Deep-level running was used for the assay. Evenly divided among several immunoSEQ plates was the genomic DNA of each subset. The table came from immunoSEQ multiplex PCR; TCRdb's copy has only in-frame clones and leaves some out. The data contain approximately 1.9 million clones, around 93% of them singletons. The J segment lost 4 bases and the V segment lost 1 base, leaving 1 base of the junction unmatched. The CDR3 is 13 residues long. Germline CDR1 WSHSY, CDR2 SAAADI. Naive CD8 populations comprised CD45RO-negative cells positively selected for CCR7, excluding terminally differentiated effector memory CD45RA+ cells. As to this clone: Antigen specificity is unknown.

The material sequenced was naive CD8+ T cells from PBMCs. This receptor was identified in a man aged 18 to 29 in good health. Some clones in this sample may be carry-over from other donors' samples. The rearrangement links TRBV10-2 to TRBJ2-7, with 7 bases aligning to TRBD1. CDR3 DNA sequence: TGCGCCAGCAGTGAGTTACAGGGGTACGAGCAGTACTTC. Translation: CASSELQGYEQYF.